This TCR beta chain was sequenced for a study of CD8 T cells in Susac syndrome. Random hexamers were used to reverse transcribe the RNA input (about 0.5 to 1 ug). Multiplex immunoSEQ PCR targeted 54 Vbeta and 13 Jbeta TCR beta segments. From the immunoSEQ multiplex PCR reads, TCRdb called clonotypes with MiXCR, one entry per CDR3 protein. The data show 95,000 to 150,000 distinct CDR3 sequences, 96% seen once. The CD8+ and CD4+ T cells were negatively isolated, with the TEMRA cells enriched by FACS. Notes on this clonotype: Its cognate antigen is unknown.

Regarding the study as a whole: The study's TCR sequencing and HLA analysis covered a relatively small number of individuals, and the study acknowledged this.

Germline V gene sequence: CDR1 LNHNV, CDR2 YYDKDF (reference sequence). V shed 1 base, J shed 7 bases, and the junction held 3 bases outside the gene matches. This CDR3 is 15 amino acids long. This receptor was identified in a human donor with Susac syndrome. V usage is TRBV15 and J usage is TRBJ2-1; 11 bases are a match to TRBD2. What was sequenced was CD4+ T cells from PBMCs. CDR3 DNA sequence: TGTGCCACCAGCAGAGGACTAGCGGGAAGGAATGAGCAGTTCTTC. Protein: CATSRGLAGRNEQFF.